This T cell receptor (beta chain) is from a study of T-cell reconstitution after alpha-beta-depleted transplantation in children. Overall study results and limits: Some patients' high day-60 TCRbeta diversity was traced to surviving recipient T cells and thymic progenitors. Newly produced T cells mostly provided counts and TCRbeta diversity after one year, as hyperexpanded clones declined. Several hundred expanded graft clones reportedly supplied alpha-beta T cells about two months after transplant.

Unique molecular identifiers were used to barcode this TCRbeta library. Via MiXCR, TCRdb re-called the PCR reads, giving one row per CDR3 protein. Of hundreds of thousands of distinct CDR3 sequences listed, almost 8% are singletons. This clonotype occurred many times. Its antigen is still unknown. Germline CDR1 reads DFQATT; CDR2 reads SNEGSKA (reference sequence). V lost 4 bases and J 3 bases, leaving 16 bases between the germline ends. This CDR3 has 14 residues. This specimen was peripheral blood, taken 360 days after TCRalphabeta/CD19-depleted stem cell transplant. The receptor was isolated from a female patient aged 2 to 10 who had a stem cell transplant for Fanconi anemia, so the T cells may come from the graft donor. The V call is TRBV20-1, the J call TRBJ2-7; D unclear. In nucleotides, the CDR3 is TGCAGTGCTACAGGACGGAGCAGATACTACGAGCAGTACTTC. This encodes CSATGRSRYYEQYF.